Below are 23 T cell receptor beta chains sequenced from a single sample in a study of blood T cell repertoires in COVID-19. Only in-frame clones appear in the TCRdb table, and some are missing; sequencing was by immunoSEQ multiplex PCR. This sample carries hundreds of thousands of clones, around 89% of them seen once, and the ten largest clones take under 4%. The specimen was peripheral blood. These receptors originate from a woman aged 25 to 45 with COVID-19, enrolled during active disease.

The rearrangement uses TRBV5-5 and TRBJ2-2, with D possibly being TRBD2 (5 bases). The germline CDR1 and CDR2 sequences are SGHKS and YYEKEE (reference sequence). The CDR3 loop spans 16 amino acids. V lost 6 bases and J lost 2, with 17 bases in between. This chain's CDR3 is CASNLLGRINTGELFF. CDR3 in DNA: TGTGCCAGCAACCTCCTAGGGAGAATAAACACCGGGGAGCTGTTTTTT.

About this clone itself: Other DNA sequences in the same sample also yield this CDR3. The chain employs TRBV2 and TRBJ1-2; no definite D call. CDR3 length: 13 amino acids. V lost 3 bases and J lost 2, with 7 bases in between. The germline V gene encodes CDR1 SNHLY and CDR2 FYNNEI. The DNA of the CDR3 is TGTGCCAGCAGTGACGGGGAAAACTATGGCTACACCTTC. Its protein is CASSDGENYGYTF.

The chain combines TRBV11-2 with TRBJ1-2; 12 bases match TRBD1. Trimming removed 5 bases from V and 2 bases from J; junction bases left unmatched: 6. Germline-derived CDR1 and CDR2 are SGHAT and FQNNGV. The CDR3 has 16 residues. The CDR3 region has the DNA TGTGCCAGCAGCCTCCCGGGACAGGGGGCGAACTATGGCTACACCTTC. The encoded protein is CASSLPGQGANYGYTF.

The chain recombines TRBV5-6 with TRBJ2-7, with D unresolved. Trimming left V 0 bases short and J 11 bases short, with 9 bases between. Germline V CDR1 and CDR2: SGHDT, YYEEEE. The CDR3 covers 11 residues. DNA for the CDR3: TGTGCCAGCAGCTTGGGAAATCAGAAGTACTTC. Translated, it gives CASSLGNQKYF.

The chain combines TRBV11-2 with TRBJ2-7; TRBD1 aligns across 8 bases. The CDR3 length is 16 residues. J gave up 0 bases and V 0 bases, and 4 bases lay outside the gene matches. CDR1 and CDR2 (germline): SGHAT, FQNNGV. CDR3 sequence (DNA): TGTGCCAGCAGCTTAGAGGGACAGGTGAGCTCCTACGAGCAGTACTTC. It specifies CASSLEGQVSSYEQYF.

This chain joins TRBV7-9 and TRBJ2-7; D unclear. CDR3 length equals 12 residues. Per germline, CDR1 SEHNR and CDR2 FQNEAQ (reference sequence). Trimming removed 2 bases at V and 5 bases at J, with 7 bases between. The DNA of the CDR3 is TGTGCCAGCAGCTTAAACCGGGACGAGCAGTACTTC. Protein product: CASSLNRDEQYF. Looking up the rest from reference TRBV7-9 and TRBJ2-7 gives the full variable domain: DTGVSQNPRHKITKRGQNVTFRCDPISEHNRLYWYRQTLGQGPEFLTYFQNEAQLEKSRLLSDRFSAERPKGSFSTLEIQRTEQGDSAMYLCASSLNRDEQYFGPGTRLTVT.

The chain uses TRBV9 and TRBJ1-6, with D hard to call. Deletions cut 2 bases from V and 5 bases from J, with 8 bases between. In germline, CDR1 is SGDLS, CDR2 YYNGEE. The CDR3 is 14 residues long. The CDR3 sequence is CASSVSGNNSPLHF. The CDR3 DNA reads TGTGCCAGCAGCGTTTCCGGGAATAATTCACCCCTCCACTTT.

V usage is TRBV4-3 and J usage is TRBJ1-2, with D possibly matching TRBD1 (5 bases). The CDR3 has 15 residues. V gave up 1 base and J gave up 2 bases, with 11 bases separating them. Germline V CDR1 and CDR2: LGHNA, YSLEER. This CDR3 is CASSQGRGGNYGYTF. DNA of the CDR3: TGCGCCAGCAGCCAAGGGCGGGGGGGGAACTATGGCTACACCTTC.

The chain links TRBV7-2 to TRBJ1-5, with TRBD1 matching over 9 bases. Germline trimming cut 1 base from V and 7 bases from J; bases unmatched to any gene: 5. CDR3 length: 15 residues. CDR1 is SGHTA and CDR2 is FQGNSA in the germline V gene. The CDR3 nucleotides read TGTGCCAGCAGCTTAGAGGGGACAGGGTCCCAGCCCCAGCATTTT. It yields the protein CASSLEGTGSQPQHF.

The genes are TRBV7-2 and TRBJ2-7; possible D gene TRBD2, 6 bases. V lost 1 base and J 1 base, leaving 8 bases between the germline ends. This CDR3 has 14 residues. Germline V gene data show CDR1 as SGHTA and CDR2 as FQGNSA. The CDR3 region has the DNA TGTGCCAGCAGCTTAGGACGGGGGTCCTACGAGCAGTACGTC. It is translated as CASSLGRGSYEQYV.

The CDR3 spells CATSRDPPAVASGNTIYF. DNA of the CDR3: TGTGCCACCAGCAGAGATCCCCCTGCAGTCGCCTCTGGAAACACCATATATTTT. The genes are TRBV15 and TRBJ1-3; D call uncertain. V was trimmed by 0 bases and J by 0 bases, leaving 15 bases between them. This CDR3 has 18 residues. Germline assignment: CDR1 LNHNV and CDR2 YYDKDF (reference sequence).

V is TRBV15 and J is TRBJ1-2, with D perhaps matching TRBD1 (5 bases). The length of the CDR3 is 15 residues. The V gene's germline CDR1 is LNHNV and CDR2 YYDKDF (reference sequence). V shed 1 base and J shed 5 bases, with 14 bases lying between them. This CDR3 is CATSRVSAGTYGYTF. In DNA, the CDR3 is TGTGCCACCAGCAGAGTATCCGCAGGGACTTATGGCTACACCTTC.

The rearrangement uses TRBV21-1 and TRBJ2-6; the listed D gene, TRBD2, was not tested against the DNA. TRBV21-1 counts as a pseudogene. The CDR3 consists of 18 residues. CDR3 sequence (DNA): TGTGCCAGCAGCAAATTAGCCAGCCCGAGCTCTGGGGCCAACGTCCTGACTTTC. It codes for CASSKLASPSSGANVLTF.

CDR3 loop: CASNRGTEAFF. The CDR3 coding sequence is TGTGCCAGCAATCGGGGTACTGAAGCTTTCTTT. V is TRBV2 and J is TRBJ1-1; D is unclear. V lost 7 bases and J lost 5, with 8 bases in between. CDR3 length: 11 residues. CDR1 is SNHLY, CDR2 FYNNEI, per germline.

The CDR3 protein is CASSKAPNTGELFF. CDR3 in DNA: TGTGCCAGCAGCAAAGCCCCGAACACCGGGGAGCTGTTTTTT. The rearrangement uses TRBV11-3 and TRBJ2-2; D is undetermined. CDR1 and CDR2 from the germline V gene are SGHNT and YENEEA. CDR3 size: 14 residues. Trimming stripped 5 bases from V and 0 bases from J, with 7 bases between.

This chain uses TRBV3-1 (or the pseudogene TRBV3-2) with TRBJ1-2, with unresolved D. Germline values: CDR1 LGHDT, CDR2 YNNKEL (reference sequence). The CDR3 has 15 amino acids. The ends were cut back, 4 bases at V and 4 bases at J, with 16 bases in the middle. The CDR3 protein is CASSPLVSGGYGYTF. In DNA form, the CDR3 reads TGTGCCAGCAGCCCCCTGGTATCGGGAGGCTATGGCTACACCTTC.

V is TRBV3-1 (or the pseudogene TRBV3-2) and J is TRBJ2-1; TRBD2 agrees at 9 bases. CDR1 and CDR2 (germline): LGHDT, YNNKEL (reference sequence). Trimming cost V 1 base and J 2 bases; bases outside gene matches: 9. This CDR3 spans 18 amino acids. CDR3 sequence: CASSQGGTSRDPYNEQFF. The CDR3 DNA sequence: TGTGCCAGCAGCCAAGGTGGGACTAGCCGAGACCCCTACAATGAGCAGTTCTTC.

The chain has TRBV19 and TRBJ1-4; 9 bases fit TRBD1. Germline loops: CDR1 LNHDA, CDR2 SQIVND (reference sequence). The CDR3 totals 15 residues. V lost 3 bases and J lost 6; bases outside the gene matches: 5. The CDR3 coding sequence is TGTGCCAGTAGTATGGACAGGGGACAGGATGAAAAACTGTTTTTT. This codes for CASSMDRGQDEKLFF.

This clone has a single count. The chain's CDR3 is CASLAGGQNTGELFF. The CDR3 nucleotides are TGTGCCTCGCTAGCGGGGGGGCAGAACACCGGGGAGCTGTTTTTT. This chain connects TRBV10-3 to TRBJ2-2; the match to TRBD2 covers 12 bases. The CDR3 totals 15 residues. In germline, CDR1 is ENHRY, CDR2 SYGVKD. The V gene end was trimmed by 11 bases and the J gene end by 1 base; junction bases not matched to a gene: 5.

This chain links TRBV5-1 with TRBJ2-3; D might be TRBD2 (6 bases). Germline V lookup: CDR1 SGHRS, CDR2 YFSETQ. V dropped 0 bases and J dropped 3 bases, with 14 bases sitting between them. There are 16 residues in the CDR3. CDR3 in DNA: TGCGCCAGCAGCTTGGCCGGACGGGGGTGGACAGATACGCAGTATTTT. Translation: CASSLAGRGWTDTQYF.

CDR3 sequence reads: CASSQDPSHTKSYEQYF. CDR3 sequence (DNA): TGTGCCAGCAGCCAAGATCCGTCCCACACCAAGTCCTACGAGCAGTACTTC. The V and J genes are TRBV4-2 and TRBJ2-7; D is ambiguous. The CDR3 contains 17 residues. CDR1 is LGHNA, CDR2 YNFKEQ, per germline. Trimming took 0 bases from V and 1 from J, leaving 16 bases between them.

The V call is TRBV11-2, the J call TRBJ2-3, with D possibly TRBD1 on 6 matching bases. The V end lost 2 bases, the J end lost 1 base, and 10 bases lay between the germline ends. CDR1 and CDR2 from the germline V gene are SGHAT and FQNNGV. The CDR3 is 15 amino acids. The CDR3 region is CASSLLQGGTDTQYF. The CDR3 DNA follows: TGTGCCAGCAGCTTACTACAGGGCGGCACAGATACGCAGTATTTT.

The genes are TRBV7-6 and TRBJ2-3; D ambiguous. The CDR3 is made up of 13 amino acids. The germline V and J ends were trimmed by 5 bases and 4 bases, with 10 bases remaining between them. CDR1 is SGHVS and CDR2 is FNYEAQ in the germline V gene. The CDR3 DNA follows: TGTGCCAGCAGCCTAAACTTAGCAGATACGCAGTATTTT. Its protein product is CASSLNLADTQYF.